This T cell receptor beta chain was captured in a study of blood T cell repertoires in COVID-19 (dated by TCRdb to 2018 to 2021). For the study in its entirety: Samples from collaborators originated in the United States, Italy and Spain and spanned both the acute and convalescent phases of COVID-19. The material from the prospective study consisted of cDNA or gDNA derived from T cells, B-cell-depleted T cells, or PBMCs. The dataset comprised deeply sampled blood TCRbeta repertoires from subjects exposed to, actively infected with, or recovered from COVID-19. The repertoires were released in a freely available public database meant as a resource for research on the immune response to SARS-CoV-2. Samples were obtained from the ongoing ImmuneRACE study (first 160 participants) and from 1,254 subjects provided by 6 global collaborators. A de-identified subject ID, COVID-19 status, age in years and sex were almost always included in the sample metadata. HLA class I and class II types, where available, came from metadata supplied by the sample provider rather than from assay-based typing.

Remarks on this clone: What antigen it recognizes has not been identified. Base qualities are not provided; no much larger clone lies one nucleotide away.

One collaborating source in Seattle enrolled patients while the patients were actively infected and followed the patients over time throughout the course of disease. The collaborating institutions used their own protocols to collect whole blood in K2EDTA tubes. For TCRbeta analysis, collaborator samples were shipped as frozen whole blood, as isolated PBMCs, or as DNA extracted from either sample type. The immunoSEQ Assay, a bias-controlled multiplex PCR, was used to amplify TCRbeta CDR3 regions from genomic DNA. As for the authors' bioinformatics: Nucleated cell counts per sample were estimated from amplification of reference gene primers within the assay. To quantify the absolute abundance of each unique TCRbeta CDR3 rearrangement, sequence reads were collapsed and filtered. For each sample, productive Simpson clonality was calculated as the square root of Simpson's diversity index across productive rearrangements. TCRdb's version of the immuneACCESS table is confined to in-frame rearrangements and falls short of the full clone set. An unresolved V gene accounts for under half of the shortfall where checked; the remainder is of unknown origin. From that table come the V and J calls and clone size; the DNA was used to work out D and trimming. This sample is represented by around 25,000 clones; approximately 72% of them were singletons. In total, the top ten clones hold 6.5% of the sample.

The study at large found these results: The amount of clinical and demographic metadata varied by source and participant and was provided uncurated.

Reading the germline V gene (reference sequence) gives CDR1 LNHDA and CDR2 SQIVND. The CDR3 runs 15 amino acids, cysteine and phenylalanine included. Only the CDR3 portion is preserved as DNA: 45 bases, with reading frame beginning at the first base. Ends trimmed: V by 4 bases, J by 4 bases; bases unmatched to a gene: 6. The sequence derives from a man aged 45-60 years with COVID-19, enrolled during active disease. Sequenced input: peripheral blood. The sequence links TRBV19 to TRBJ1-5; TRBD1 agrees with 8 junctional bases. The DNA is as follows: TGTGCCAGTAGTACAACAGGGGGTAGTAATCAGCCCCAGCATTTT. It translates as CASSTTGGSNQPQHF.